The T cell receptor beta chain described here comes from a study of OX40 agonist ivuxolimab in advanced cancers. From germline, CDR1 is ENHRY and CDR2 SYGVKD. This CDR3 is built from 14 residues. V lost 9 bases and J lost 8; bases outside the gene matches: 9. Measured with immunoSEQ multiplex PCR; TCRdb has only the in-frame clones, and not every one. The sample contains tens of thousands of clones, about 89% of which appear only once. V usage is TRBV10-3 and J usage is TRBJ1-4; 10 bases fit TRBD1. The starting material was CD4+ or CD8+ T cells sorted from blood, obtained in a trial of the OX40 agonist ivuxolimab. The sequence derives from an adult with an advanced solid tumor such as melanoma, head and neck, liver or kidney cancer. The CDR3 loop is CAIKGDRGSEKLFF. The CDR3 DNA follows: TGTGCCATAAAGGGGGACAGGGGAAGCGAAAAACTGTTTTTT.